This TCR beta chain came from a study of cytotoxic CD8 clonotypes in ibrutinib-treated CLL. Study information: Within the patient group, roughly 11 were relapsed/refractory and approximately 16 treatment-naive, and approximately 17 were IGHV unmutated. Study results and limitations: Public clonotypes showed up rarely, and on treatment they shrank or held steady. At ibrutinib response, clonality increased, and at progression it declined back toward baseline.

This clone was seen more than once but under ten times. Its target is not known. Here immunoSEQ multiplex PCR was the method, and the copy in TCRdb shows in-frame clones only, minus some. The profile shows about 140,000 clones, 75% to 85% of them singletons. The CDR3 is 15 residues long. Germline CDR1 SGHRS, CDR2 YFSETQ. The trim removed 6 bases at V and 5 bases at J, leaving 5 bases unmatched. This chain links TRBV5-1 with TRBJ2-2; 12 positions match TRBD2. The TCR originated in a human donor with chronic lymphocytic leukemia. Specimen: PBMCs, collected after 36 months of ibrutinib treatment. The CDR3: CASTRTSGITGELFF. The CDR3 DNA is TGCGCCAGCACCCGGACTAGCGGGATTACCGGGGAGCTGTTTTTT.